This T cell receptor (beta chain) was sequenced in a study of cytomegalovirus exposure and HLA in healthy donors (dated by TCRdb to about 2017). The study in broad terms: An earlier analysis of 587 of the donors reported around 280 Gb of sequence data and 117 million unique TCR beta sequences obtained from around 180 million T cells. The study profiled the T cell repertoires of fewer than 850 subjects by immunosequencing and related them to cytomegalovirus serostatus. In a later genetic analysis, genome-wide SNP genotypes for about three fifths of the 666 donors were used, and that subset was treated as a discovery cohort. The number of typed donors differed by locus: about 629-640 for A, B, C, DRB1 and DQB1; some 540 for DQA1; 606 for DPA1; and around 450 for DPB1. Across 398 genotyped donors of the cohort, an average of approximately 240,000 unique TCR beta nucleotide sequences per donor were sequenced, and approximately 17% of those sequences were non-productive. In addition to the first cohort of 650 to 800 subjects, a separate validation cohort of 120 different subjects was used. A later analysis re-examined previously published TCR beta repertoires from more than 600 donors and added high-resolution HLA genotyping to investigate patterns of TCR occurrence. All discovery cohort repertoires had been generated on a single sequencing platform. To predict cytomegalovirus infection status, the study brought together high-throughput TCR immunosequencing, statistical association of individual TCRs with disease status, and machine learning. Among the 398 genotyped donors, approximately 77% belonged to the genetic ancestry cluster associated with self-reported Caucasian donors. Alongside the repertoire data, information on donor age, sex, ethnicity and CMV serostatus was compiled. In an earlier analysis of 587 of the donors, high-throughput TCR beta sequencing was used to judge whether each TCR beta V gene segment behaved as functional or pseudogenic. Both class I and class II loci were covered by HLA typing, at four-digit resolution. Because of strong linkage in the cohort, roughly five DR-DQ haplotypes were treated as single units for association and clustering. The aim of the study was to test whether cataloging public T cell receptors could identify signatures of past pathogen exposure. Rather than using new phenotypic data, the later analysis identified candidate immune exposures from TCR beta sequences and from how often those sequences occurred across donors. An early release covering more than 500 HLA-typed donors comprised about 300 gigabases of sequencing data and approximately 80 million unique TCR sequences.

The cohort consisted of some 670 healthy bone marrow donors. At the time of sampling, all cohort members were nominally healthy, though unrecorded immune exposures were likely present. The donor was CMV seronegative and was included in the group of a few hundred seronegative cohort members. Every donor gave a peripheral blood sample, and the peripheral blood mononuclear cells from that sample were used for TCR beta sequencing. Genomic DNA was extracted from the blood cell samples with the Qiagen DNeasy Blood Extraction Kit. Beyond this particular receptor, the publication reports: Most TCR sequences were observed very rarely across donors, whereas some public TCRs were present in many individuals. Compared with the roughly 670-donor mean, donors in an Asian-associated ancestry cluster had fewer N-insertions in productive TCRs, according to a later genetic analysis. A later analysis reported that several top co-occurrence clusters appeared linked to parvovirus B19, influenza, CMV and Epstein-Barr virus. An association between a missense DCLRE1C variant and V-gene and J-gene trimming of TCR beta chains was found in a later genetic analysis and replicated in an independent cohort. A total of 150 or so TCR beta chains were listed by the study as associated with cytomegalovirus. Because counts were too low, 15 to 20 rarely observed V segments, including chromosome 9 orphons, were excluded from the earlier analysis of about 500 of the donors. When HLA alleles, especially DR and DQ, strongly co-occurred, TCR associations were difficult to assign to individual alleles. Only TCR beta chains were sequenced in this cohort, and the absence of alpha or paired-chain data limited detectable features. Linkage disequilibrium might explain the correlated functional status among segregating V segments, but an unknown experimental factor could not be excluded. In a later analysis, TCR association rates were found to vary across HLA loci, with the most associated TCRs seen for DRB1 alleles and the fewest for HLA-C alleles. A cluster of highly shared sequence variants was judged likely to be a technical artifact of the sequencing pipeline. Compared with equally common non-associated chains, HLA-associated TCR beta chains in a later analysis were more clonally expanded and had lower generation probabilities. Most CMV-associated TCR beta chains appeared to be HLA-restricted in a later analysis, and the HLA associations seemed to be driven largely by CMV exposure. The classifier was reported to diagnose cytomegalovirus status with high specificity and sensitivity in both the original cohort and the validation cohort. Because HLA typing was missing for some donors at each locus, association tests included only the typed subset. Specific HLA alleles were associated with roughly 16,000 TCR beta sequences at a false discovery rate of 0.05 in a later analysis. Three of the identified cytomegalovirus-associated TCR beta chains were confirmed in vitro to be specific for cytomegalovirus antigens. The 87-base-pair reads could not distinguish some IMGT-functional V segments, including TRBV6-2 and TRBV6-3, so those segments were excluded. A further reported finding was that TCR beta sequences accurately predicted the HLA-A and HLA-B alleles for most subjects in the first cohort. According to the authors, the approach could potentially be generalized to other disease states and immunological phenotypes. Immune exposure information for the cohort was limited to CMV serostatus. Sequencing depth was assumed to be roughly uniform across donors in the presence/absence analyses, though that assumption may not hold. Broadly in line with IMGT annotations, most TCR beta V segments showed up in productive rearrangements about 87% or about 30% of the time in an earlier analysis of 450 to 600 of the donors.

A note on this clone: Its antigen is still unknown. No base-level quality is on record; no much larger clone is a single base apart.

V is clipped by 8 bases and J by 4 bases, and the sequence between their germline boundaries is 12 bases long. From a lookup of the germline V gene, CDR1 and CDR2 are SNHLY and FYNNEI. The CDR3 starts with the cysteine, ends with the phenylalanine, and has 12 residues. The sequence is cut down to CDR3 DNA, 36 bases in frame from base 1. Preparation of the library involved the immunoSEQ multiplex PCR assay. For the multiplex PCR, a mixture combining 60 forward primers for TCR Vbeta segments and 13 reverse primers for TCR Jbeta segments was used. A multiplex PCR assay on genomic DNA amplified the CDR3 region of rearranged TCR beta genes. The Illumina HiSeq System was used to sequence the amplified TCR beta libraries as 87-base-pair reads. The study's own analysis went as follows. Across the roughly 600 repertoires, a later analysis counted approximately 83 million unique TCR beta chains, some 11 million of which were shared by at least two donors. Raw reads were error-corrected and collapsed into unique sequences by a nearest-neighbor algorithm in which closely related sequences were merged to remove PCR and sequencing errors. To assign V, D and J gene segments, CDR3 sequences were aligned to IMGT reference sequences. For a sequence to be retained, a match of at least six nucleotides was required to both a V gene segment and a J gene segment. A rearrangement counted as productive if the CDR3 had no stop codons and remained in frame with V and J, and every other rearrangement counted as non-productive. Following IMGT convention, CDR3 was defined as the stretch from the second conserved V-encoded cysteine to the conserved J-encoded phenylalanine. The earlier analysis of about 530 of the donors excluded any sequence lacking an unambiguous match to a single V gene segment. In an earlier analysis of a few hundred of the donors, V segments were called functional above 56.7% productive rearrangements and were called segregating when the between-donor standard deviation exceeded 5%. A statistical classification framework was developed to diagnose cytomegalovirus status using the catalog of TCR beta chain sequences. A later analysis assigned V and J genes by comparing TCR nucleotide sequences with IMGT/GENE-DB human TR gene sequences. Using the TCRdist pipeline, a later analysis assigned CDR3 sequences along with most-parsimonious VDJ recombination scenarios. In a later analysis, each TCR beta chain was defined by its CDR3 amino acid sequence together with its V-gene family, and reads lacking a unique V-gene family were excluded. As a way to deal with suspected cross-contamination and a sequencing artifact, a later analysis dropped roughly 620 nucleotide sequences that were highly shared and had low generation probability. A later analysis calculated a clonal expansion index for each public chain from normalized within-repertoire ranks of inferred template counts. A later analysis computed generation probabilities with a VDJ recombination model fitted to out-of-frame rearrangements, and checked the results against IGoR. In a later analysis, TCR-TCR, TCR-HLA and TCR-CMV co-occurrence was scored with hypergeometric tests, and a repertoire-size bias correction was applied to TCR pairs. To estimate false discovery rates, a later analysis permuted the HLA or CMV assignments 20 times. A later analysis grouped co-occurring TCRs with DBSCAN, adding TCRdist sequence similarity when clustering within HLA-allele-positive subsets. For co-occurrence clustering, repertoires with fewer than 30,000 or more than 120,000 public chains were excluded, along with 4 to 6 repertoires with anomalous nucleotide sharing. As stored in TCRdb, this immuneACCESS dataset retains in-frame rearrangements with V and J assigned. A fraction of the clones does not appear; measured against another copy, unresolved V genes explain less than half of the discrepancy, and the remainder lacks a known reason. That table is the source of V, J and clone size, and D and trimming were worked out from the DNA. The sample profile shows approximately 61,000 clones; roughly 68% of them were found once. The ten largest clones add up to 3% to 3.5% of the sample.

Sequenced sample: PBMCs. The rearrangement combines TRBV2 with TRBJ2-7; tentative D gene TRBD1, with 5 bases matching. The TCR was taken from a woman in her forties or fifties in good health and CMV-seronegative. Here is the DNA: TGTGCCAGCGGATTCAGGGTGTACGAGCAGTACTTC. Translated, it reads CASGFRVYEQYF.